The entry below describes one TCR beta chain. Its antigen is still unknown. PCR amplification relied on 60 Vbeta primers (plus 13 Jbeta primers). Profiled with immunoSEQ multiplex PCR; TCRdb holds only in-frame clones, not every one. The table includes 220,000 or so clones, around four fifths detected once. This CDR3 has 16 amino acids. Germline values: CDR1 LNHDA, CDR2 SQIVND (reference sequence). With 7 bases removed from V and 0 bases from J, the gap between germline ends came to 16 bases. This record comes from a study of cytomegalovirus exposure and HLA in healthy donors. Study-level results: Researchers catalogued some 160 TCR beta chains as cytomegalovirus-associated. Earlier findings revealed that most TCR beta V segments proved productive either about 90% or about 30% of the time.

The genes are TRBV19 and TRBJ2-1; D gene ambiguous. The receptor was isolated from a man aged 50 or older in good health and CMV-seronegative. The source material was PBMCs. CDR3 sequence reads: CASTSNAASSYNEQFF. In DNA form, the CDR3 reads TGTGCCAGTACCAGTAATGCCGCTAGCTCCTACAATGAGCAGTTCTTC.